This T cell receptor (beta chain) was recovered during a study of memory CD4+ T cells and cytomegalovirus serostatus. The germline gives CDR1 SGHRS, CDR2 YFSETQ. The CDR3 is 15 amino acids. V was pared by 4 bases and J by 0 bases, with 8 bases between. There are a few counts of this clone. What it binds is unknown. Study-level findings and limits: Of 164 reported CMV TCRbeta sequences, under 70 were found in memory CD4+ repertoires.

Single viable CD3+CD4+CD8-CD45RO+ cells were sorted as the memory CD4+ T cells. Libraries were prepared by immunoSEQ multiplex PCR; TCRdb keeps only in-frame clonotypes and omits some of them. Here the sample spans some 60,000 clones, over 65% being singletons. The rearrangement uses TRBV5-1 and TRBJ2-6; D is undetermined. The sequenced material came from memory CD4+ T cells from blood. The source of this sequence is an adult in good health and CMV-seropositive. The CDR3 coding sequence is TGCGCCAGCAGCCCGGTCCACTCTGGGGCCAACGTCCTGACTTTC. Translating gives CASSPVHSGANVLTF.